This TCR beta chain derives from a study of healthy donors' naive CD4 and CD8 T cells (dated by TCRdb to between 2014 and 2017). Context from the whole study: The donors were selected to cover three age groups of six people each (20-25, 40-50 and 60-70 years), had a mean age of around 47, and were half female. For TCR alpha, a new primer set was designed to cover all functional IMGT alpha gene variants, and all other steps followed the beta-chain workflow. The study sequenced rearranged TCR alpha and beta chains from naive CD4+ and CD8+ T cells to test how TCR variation relates to lineage commitment. The peripheral blood mononuclear cells came from under 20 individuals who were healthy and unrelated. Donors were HLA-typed by sequencing at HLA-A, -B, -C, -DRB1, -DQB1 and -DPB1 using the SBTexcellerator protocol, an ABI3130xl analyzer and SBTengine software. Points the paper makes about the study in general: In both chains, CD4+ lineage was associated with a positively charged CDR3, and CD8+ lineage was associated with a negatively charged CDR3. The study did not directly address possible repertoire bias arising from homeostatic proliferation of naive T cells. V genes, J genes and CDR3 charge together appeared to explain roughly 14% of CD4/CD8 propensity variance, in a largely additive manner. Naive CD4+ and CD8+ cells reportedly showed biased usage of most V and J gene segments, and this bias was consistent across donors and independent of HLA genotype. Because alpha and beta chains were sequenced in bulk and could not be paired, combined chain effects were not evaluated.

Cells with a CD4+CD8-CD45RO-CD45RA+ profile were isolated by FACS and defined as naive CD4+ T cells, and those with a CD8+CD4-CD45RA+CD27bright profile were defined as naive CD8+ T cells. Sorting used antibodies against CD4 (RPA-T4), CD8 (SK1), CD27 (O323), CD45RA (HI100) and CD45RO (UCHL1). The CDR3 numbers 13 residues from cysteine through phenylalanine. Only the CDR3 DNA stays, 39 bases, in frame from base 1. Trimming costs V 1 base and J 10 bases, and their ends lie 11 bases apart. According to the germline V gene, CDR1 reads SNHLY and CDR2 reads FYNNEI. Notes on this clonotype: This receptor's antigen is unknown. Within one base of it there is no much larger clone, and no base qualities were kept.

Instrument on record: 454 GS FLX Titanium. A previously published linear amplification protocol was used to construct TCR libraries from 400 to 550 ng of total RNA. The sequencing itself ran on the Roche/454 Genome Sequencer using Titanium chemistry. Per the original workflow: From 4 or 5 of the healthy donors, a total of fewer than 80,000 rearranged TCR alpha transcripts were sequenced. Unique TCR clonotypes were defined by the CDR3 junction under IMGT nomenclature, and duplicate transcripts were removed. In R 2.13.0, logistic regression modeled CD4 versus CD8 status on V and J genes, adjusting for donor effects, with Bonferroni correction for multiple testing. TCRdb applied fastp at Q25 and MiXCR to the public reads, then kept only in-frame beta chains. Each record represents a unique CDR3 protein, reported with the most common genes and DNA among its rows. What appears here as the V and J calls and clone size reflects TCRdb's work, not the paper's. The sample includes some 190,000 distinct CDR3 sequences, with about 74% observed a single time. More than 2% of the sample comes from the top ten.

The sequencing input was naive CD4+ and CD8+ T cells sorted from blood, pooled from several donors. Reading the label with the study, this specimen's cell subset or site is: FACS-sorted naive CD4+ (CD45RO-CD45RA+) and naive CD8+ (CD45RA+CD27bright) T cells. The chain uses TRBV2 and TRBJ2-1; the D gene is perhaps TRBD1 or TRBD2, as each covers 5 bases. This clonotype originated in a pool of human donors in good health; the sample pools cells from several healthy donors. In nucleotides, the sequence is TGTGCCAGCAGTGAAGAAGTGGGACGGGAGCAGTTCTTC. The encoded protein is CASSEEVGREQFF.